The rows below give T cell receptor beta chains drawn from one sample of a study of T cells after yellow fever vaccination. TCRdb re-derived calls from the 5' RACE reads in MiXCR, one entry per CDR3 protein. The sample lists 150,000 to 200,000 distinct CDR3 sequences; approximately 6.2% were seen once. The sequences come from CD4+ T cells sorted from PBMCs, collected on the day of the first yellow fever vaccination. The origin of the receptors is a young man who received the YFV17D yellow fever vaccine. Each CDR3 is given with its conserved first and last residue. D genes are given only for firm matches. Size tells how often a clone was seen (once, few, many) or the class of an expanded clone, and some rows leave it out.

D gene: .; clone size: few; CDR3 length: 15; J gene: TRBJ2-1; V gene: TRBV4-2; CDR3 protein: CASSQDSGADNEQFF; CDR3 DNA: TGTGCCAGCAGCCAAGATTCTGGAGCGGACAATGAGCAGTTCTTC
D gene: TRBD2; clone size: .; CDR3 length: 18; J gene: TRBJ2-3; V gene: TRBV18; CDR3 protein: CASSPTSGGYVSTDTQYF; CDR3 DNA: TGTGCCAGCTCACCTACTAGCGGGGGATATGTTAGCACAGATACGCAGTATTTT
D gene: TRBD2; clone size: few; CDR3 length: 19; J gene: TRBJ2-3; V gene: TRBV11-2; CDR3 protein: CASSPRLAGGRIISDTQYF; CDR3 DNA: TGTGCCAGCAGCCCCCGACTAGCGGGGGGGCGTATTATATCGGATACGCAGTATTTT
D gene: .; clone size: .; CDR3 length: 13; J gene: TRBJ1-2; V gene: TRBV5-4; CDR3 protein: CASSFQGRNGYTF; CDR3 DNA: TGTGCCAGCAGCTTTCAGGGGAGGAATGGCTACACCTTC
D gene: TRBD1; clone size: many; CDR3 length: 16; J gene: TRBJ1-2; V gene: TRBV5-1; CDR3 protein: CASSPGQDRGVYGYTF; CDR3 DNA: TGCGCCAGCAGCCCCGGACAGGACAGGGGTGTCTATGGCTACACCTTC
D gene: .; clone size: many; CDR3 length: 15; J gene: TRBJ2-1; V gene: TRBV20-1; CDR3 protein: CSAPADSGSYNEQFF; CDR3 DNA: TGCAGTGCCCCCGCAGACAGCGGCTCCTACAATGAGCAGTTCTTC
D gene: .; clone size: many; CDR3 length: 13; J gene: TRBJ2-1; V gene: TRBV11-2; CDR3 protein: CASSLDAYPLQFF; CDR3 DNA: TGTGCCAGCAGCTTAGATGCCTACCCTCTTCAGTTCTTC
D gene: .; clone size: .; CDR3 length: 17; J gene: TRBJ1-1; V gene: TRBV18; CDR3 protein: CASSPPGGSMMNTEAFF; CDR3 DNA: TGTGCCAGCTCACCACCGGGCGGCTCCATGATGAACACTGAAGCTTTCTTT
D gene: .; clone size: many; CDR3 length: 13; J gene: TRBJ2-3; V gene: TRBV2; CDR3 protein: CASSYSGTDTQYF; CDR3 DNA: TGTGCCAGCTCATATAGCGGCACAGATACGCAGTATTTT
D gene: .; clone size: medium-sized; CDR3 length: 14; J gene: TRBJ2-3; V gene: TRBV29-1; CDR3 protein: CSVSRGRGTDTQYF; CDR3 DNA: TGCAGCGTTTCAAGGGGGAGGGGCACAGATACGCAGTATTTT
D gene: .; clone size: many; CDR3 length: 18; J gene: TRBJ2-3; V gene: TRBV11-2; CDR3 protein: CASSLVIGGGTSSNTQYF; CDR3 DNA: TGTGCCAGCAGCTTAGTAATAGGGGGGGGCACTTCTTCGAATACGCAGTATTTT
D gene: .; clone size: few; CDR3 length: 16; J gene: TRBJ1-5; V gene: TRBV3-1; CDR3 protein: CASSQGGGISNQPQHF; CDR3 DNA: TGTGCCAGCAGCCAAGGTGGAGGGATTAGCAATCAGCCCCAGCATTTT
D gene: TRBD1; clone size: many; CDR3 length: 14; J gene: TRBJ2-3; V gene: TRBV29-1; CDR3 protein: CSVEGDRATDTQYF; CDR3 DNA: TGCAGCGTTGAGGGGGACAGGGCAACAGATACGCAGTATTTT
D gene: .; clone size: many; CDR3 length: 15; J gene: TRBJ2-7; V gene: TRBV3-1; CDR3 protein: CASSGASLMWNEQYF; CDR3 DNA: TGTGCCAGCAGTGGGGCAAGTCTTATGTGGAACGAGCAGTACTTC
D gene: TRBD2; clone size: many; CDR3 length: 14; J gene: TRBJ2-1; V gene: TRBV7-2; CDR3 protein: CASSLAAGGREQFF; CDR3 DNA: TGTGCCAGCAGCTTAGCGGCGGGGGGAAGGGAGCAGTTCTTC
D gene: .; clone size: many; CDR3 length: 12; J gene: TRBJ2-5; V gene: TRBV5-4; CDR3 protein: CASRGEAETQYF; CDR3 DNA: TGTGCCAGCCGAGGAGAGGCGGAGACCCAGTACTTC
D gene: TRBD2; clone size: many; CDR3 length: 14; J gene: TRBJ2-5; V gene: TRBV5-4; CDR3 protein: CASRIAGGQETQYF; CDR3 DNA: TGTGCCAGCAGAATAGCGGGGGGCCAAGAGACCCAGTACTTC